These T cell receptor beta chains were read from a single sample in a study of HIV-infected patients and healthy controls. TCRdb reprocessed the 5' RACE reads via MiXCR and lists one record per CDR3 protein. This table has roughly 20,000 distinct CDR3 sequences, under 9% appearing once. The sample in question was blood, obtained during antiretroviral therapy. These receptors all stem from an adult with HIV infection. CDR3s leave out the opening cysteine and the closing phenylalanine or tryptophan.

V: TRBV28; CDR3: ASSFHQGNTEAF
V: TRBV12-3/TRBV12-4; CDR3: ASNGQGEAF
V: TRBV20-1; CDR3: SAKQGSEQY
V: TRBV29-1; CDR3: SVEDRDGSYNEQF
V: TRBV3-1; CDR3: ASSPLAGGNEQY
V: TRBV25-1; CDR3: ASTAGIYGYT
V: TRBV12-3/TRBV12-4; CDR3: ASSSPGTDTQY
V: TRBV6-4; CDR3: ASSPTGGWTEAF
V: TRBV10-3; CDR3: AISESARSSGGAGDTQY
V: TRBV7-9; CDR3: ASSSSGGARNEQF
V: TRBV5-1; CDR3: ASSPLAGGTYNEQF
V: TRBV6-6; CDR3: ASSSDSGGNSPLH
V: TRBV30; CDR3: ACTPDGDTEAF
V: TRBV25-1; CDR3: ASRARTVSEAF
V: TRBV6-2/TRBV6-3; CDR3: ASSYPKAGGTNEQF
V: TRBV19; CDR3: ASSLPPGLAGVVPGELF
V: TRBV5-1; CDR3: ASSLSTSGGAMDTQY
V: TRBV5-1; CDR3: ASSLSRSTDTQY
V: TRBV27; CDR3: ASRWTGGYEQY
V: TRBV4-2; CDR3: ASSQDRLSSTEAF
V: TRBV7-3; CDR3: ASSADSQYGYT
V: TRBV6-5; CDR3: ASSRAGALYNEQF
V: TRBV12-3/TRBV12-4; CDR3: ASTLIGGTGELF
V: TRBV7-9; CDR3: ASSFLAGELF
V: TRBV27; CDR3: ASSGWTGGYEQY
V: TRBV11-2; CDR3: ASSFPLAAEYNEQF
V: TRBV11-2; CDR3: ASSRGTSEETQY
V: TRBV24-1; CDR3: ATSDPRQGANTGELF
V: TRBV20-1; CDR3: SARDPLAGGPTDTQY
V: TRBV29-1; CDR3: SVLSGDQETQY
V: TRBV12-3/TRBV12-4; CDR3: ASSQLASYNEQF
V: TRBV5-1; CDR3: ASSYQGENTGELF
V: TRBV5-6; CDR3: ASSLALAPGETQY
V: TRBV7-9; CDR3: ATRLWRERNTEAF
V: TRBV2; CDR3: ASRERNTEAF
V: TRBV30; CDR3: AWSRVRPMNTEAF
V: TRBV5-1; CDR3: ASSSDLGLVETQY
V: TRBV10-3; CDR3: AISDRDRTSTEAF
V: TRBV6-6; CDR3: ASSVPGQVSGANVLT
V: TRBV12-3/TRBV12-4; CDR3: ASGGNGYT
V: TRBV5-1; CDR3: ASRGGRNEKLF
V: TRBV10-3; CDR3: ATRDNYGYT
V: TRBV6-5; CDR3: ASSYLNRGGDTQY
V: TRBV7-6; CDR3: ASSPTKGGLAGELF
V: TRBV27; CDR3: ASSLIRDVAHEQY
V: TRBV15; CDR3: ATSRVRDSEQF